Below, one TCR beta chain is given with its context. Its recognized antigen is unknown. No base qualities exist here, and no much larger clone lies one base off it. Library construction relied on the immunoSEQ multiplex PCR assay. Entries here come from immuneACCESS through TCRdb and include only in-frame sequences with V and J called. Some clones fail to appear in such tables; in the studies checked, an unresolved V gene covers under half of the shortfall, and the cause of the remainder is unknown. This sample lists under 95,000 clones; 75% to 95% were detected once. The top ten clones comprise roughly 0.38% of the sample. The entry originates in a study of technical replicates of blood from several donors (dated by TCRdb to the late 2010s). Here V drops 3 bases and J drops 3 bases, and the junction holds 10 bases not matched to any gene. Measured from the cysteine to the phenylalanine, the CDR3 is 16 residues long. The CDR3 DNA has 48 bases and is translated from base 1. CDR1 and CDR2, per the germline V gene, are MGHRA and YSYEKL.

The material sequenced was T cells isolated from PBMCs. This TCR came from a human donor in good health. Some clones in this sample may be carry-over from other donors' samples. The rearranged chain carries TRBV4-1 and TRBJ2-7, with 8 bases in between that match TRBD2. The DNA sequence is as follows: TGCGCCAGCAGCCATCCCGGGACTAGAAATTACTACGAGCAGTACTTC. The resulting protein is CASSHPGTRNYYEQYF.